The clone carrying this T cell receptor beta chain was picked up a small number of times. No antigen is known for it. The same CDR3 is also encoded by other DNA sequences in this sample. These data belong to a study of beta chain features in type 1 diabetes. Expressed TCRB transcripts were sequenced because the entire RNA isolate underwent reverse transcription. Average reads for naive, central memory and regulatory T cell samples were roughly 3.4 million. The protocol was immunoSEQ multiplex PCR, while the TCRdb copy is restricted to in-frame clones and leaves out a portion. The sample has approximately 170,000 clones; approximately 8.1% are singletons. Looked up from germline, CDR1 is LGHNA and CDR2 is YSLEER. Trimming took off 1 base at V and 2 bases at J, with 11 bases between the two ends. This CDR3 comprises 15 residues. General study results and limits: Significant though moderate, a shortening of TCRB CDR3s appeared in all four CD4+ subsets of Type 1 diabetes patients. When VDJ junctions were examined, type 1 diabetes patients showed fewer insertions and more deletions. The study found that naive, central memory and Treg TCRB repertoires appeared more similar in patients than in healthy donors.

Sorted populations all had greater than 95% purity. The J gene is TRBJ1-2, the V gene TRBV4-3, with D possibly TRBD1 on 5 matching bases. The receptor comes from a man aged 18 to 29 with type 1 diabetes. The sample taken for sequencing was central memory CD4+ T cells from blood. DNA for the CDR3: TGCGCCAGCAGCCAAGGGGCAGGGCGAAACTATGGCTACACCTTC. This encodes CASSQGAGRNYGYTF.